Below, one T cell receptor (beta chain) is given with its context. Its antigen is undetermined. Mouse names are used for the genes. The sequence runs out 4 residues before the end of the CDR3; the remainder is reconstructed from the germline J gene. This specimen belongs to a study of CD8+ T cells in alopecia areata. Study outcomes and limitations: Against the mouse data, patients shared TCRs less clearly, possibly for HLA reasons.

CDR3 length: 15 residues. The V end was cut by 3 bases, the J end by 0 bases, with 9 bases between. Germline V gene sequence: CDR1 NNHDY, CDR2 SYVADS. RNA, once extracted, was reverse transcribed into cDNA for use as the sequencing template. Assay: immunoSEQ multiplex PCR; the TCRdb copy retains only in-frame clones and omits some. The sample yields approximately 110,000 clones, without any singletons. This sequence joins TRBV13-3 and TRBJ1-4, with a weak D call TRBD1 (6 bases). The sequence was collected from a C3H/HeJ mouse with alopecia areata. The MHC haplotype recorded for the strain is H2-k. The sample taken for sequencing was lesional skin. CDR3 loop: CASSGRDISNERLFF. CDR3 bases read: TGTGCCAGCAGTGGCCGGGACATTTCCAACGAA.